This T cell receptor beta chain was captured by sequencing in a study of radiotherapy plus CTLA-4 blockade in lung cancer (dated by TCRdb to the late 2010s). Regarding the research as a whole: Objective responses were observed in 15% to 20% of enrolled patients, and disease control was achieved in around 30%.

About this clone itself: Which antigen it targets is not known. Qualities for individual bases were not recorded, and no much larger clone is one base off.

To prepare the library, the immunoSEQ multiplex PCR assay was applied. Here the immuneACCESS table is served through TCRdb, limited to in-frame sequences with V and J called. Missing clones are a known gap in these copies; in checked studies unresolved V genes cover under half, and the rest lacks a known reason. This sample gives tens of thousands of clones in total; roughly four fifths of them show up just once. The ten top clones hold 15% to 20% of the sample. The CDR3 contains 15 residues, cysteine and phenylalanine counted. Only the CDR3 portion is preserved as DNA: 45 bases, with reading frame beginning at the first base. V is shortened by 6 bases, J by 5 bases, and the region joining them spans 19 bases. CDR1 MNHEY and CDR2 SMNVEV are derived from the germline V gene (reference sequence). General study outcomes and caveats: After treatment with radiotherapy and ipilimumab, TCR clones that originated in tumors expanded in peripheral blood. Early dynamic changes in blood T cell clones, together with increased serum interferon-beta after radiation, were reported as the strongest predictors of response.

The study evaluated CTLA-4 blockade (ipilimumab) given together with focal radiation therapy in patients who had chemo-refractory metastatic non-small-cell lung cancer. The rearrangement joined TRBV27 to TRBJ1-2; a tentative D match to TRBD1 spans 5 bases. The sequence was collected from a human donor with non-small cell lung cancer whose response to radiotherapy plus ipilimumab could not be evaluated. Some clones in this sample may be carry-over from other donors' samples. The sequencing here drew on peripheral blood, taken from a patient treated with radiotherapy plus ipilimumab. The CDR3 region reads CASRSGDALSYGYTF. The DNA is as follows: TGTGCCAGCAGGTCGGGGGACGCCCTTTCTTATGGCTACACCTTC.